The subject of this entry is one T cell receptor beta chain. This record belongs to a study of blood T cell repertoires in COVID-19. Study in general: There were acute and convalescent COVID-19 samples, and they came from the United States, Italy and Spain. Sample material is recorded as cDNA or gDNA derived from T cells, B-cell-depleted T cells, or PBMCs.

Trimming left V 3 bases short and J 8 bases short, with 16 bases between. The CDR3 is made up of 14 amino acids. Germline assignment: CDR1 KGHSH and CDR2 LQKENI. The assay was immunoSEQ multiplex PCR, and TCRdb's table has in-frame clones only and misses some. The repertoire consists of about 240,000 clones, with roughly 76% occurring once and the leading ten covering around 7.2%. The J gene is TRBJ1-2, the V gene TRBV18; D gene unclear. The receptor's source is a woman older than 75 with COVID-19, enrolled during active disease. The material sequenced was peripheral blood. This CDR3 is CASSPRYLEEGYTF. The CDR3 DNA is TGTGCCAGCTCACCCCGATACCTAGAGGAGGGCTACACCTTC.